Reported below is one T cell receptor (beta chain). As yet, its antigen is unknown. Random hexamers primed reverse transcription of about 0.45 to 1 ug RNA. Across 54 Vbeta and 13 Jbeta, immunoSEQ multiplex PCR amplified TCR beta CDR3. TCRdb re-called the immunoSEQ multiplex PCR reads with MiXCR, one entry per CDR3 protein. The repertoire has over 100,000 distinct CDR3 sequences, 96% of them found once; the top ten carry 0.09% to 0.1%. The data stem from a study of CD8 T cells in Susac syndrome. Study-wide results and caveats: Individuals included in the TCR sequencing and HLA analysis were acknowledged by the study to be relatively few in number.

CDR1 is DFQATT and CDR2 is SNEGSKA in the germline V gene (reference sequence). The CDR3 extends over 14 amino acids. V lost 3 bases to trimming and J lost 1 base; unmatched junction nucleotides: 2. This chain links TRBV20-1 with TRBJ2-5, with 10 bases aligning to TRBD2. Specimen: CD4+ T cells from PBMCs. The clonotype was recovered from a human donor in good health. This CDR3 reads CSASKREGQETQYF. The DNA of the CDR3 is TGCAGTGCTAGCAAGCGGGAGGGCCAAGAGACCCAGTACTTC.